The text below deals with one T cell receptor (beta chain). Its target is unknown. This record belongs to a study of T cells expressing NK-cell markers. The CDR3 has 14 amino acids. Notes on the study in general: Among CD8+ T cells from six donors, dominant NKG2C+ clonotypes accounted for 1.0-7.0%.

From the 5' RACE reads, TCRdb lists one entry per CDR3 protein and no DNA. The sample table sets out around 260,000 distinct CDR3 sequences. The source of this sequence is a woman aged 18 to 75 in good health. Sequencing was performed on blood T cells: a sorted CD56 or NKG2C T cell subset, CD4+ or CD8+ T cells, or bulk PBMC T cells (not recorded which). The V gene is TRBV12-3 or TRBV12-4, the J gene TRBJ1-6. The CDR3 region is CASSLQLYNSPLHF.